This is a list of T cell receptor beta chains from one sample in a study of cytomegalovirus exposure and HLA in healthy donors. Profiling relied on immunoSEQ multiplex PCR, and the TCRdb table lists in-frame clones only, not all of them. The table has some 180,000 clones, about 84% seen once. Sample: PBMCs. The receptors originated from a woman aged 30 to 39 in good health and CMV-seropositive. Both conserved end residues are part of each CDR3. The order of the fields is J gene, D gene, V gene, clone size, CDR3 protein, CDR3 DNA. D genes are given only for firm matches. Not all rows give a size; the values are once, few, many and, for expanded clones, a class.

TRBJ1-1 TRBD1 TRBV7-9 - CASSFPGQANTEAFF TGTGCCAGCAGCTTTCCTGGACAGGCGAACACTGAAGCTTTCTTT
TRBJ1-1 TRBD1 TRBV2 - CASSWTGTTEAFF TGTGCCAGCAGCTGGACAGGGACCACTGAAGCTTTCTTT
TRBJ1-1 TRBD1 TRBV5-4 - CASSRGQDTEAFF TGTGCCAGCAGCCGGGGACAGGACACTGAAGCTTTCTTT
TRBJ2-1 - TRBV11-1 - CASSLGPTTYNEQFF TGTGCCAGCAGTCTTGGGCCCACAACCTACAATGAGCAGTTCTTC
TRBJ2-7 - TRBV5-4 few CASSQAYGSYEQYF TGTGCCAGCAGCCAAGCGTATGGGTCCTACGAGCAGTACTTC
TRBJ1-1 - TRBV30 - CAWTRGHLNTEAFF TGTGCCTGGACCCGCGGACACTTGAACACTGAAGCTTTCTTT
TRBJ1-4 - TRBV4-2 once CASSDRDTAEKLFF TGTGCCAGCAGCGACCGGGATACAGCTGAAAAACTGTTTTTT
TRBJ1-2 - TRBV10-3 - CAISEFWGDDGYGYTF TGTGCCATCAGTGAGTTTTGGGGGGATGATGGCTATGGCTACACCTTC
TRBJ2-4 - TRBV6-1 few CASSAGLAKNIQYF TGTGCCAGCAGTGCGGGACTAGCCAAAAACATTCAGTACTTC
TRBJ1-1 TRBD1 TRBV27 - CASSLRGTGWSEAFF TGTGCCAGCAGTCTCCGTGGGACAGGGTGGTCTGAAGCTTTCTTT
TRBJ2-6 - TRBV5-4 - CASSLGGSGANVLTF TGTGCCAGCAGCTTGGGAGGATCAGGGGCCAACGTCCTGACTTTC
TRBJ1-2 - TRBV7-9 once CASQGQDYGYTF TGTGCCAGCCAGGGGCAGGACTATGGCTACACCTTC
TRBJ2-5 TRBD2 TRBV5-1 - CASSLSPAGVGETQYF TGCGCCAGCAGCCTATCCCCCGCGGGGGTTGGGGAGACCCAGTACTTC
TRBJ1-1 - TRBV15 - CATSREEYTEAFF TGTGCCACCAGCAGAGAAGAGTACACTGAAGCTTTCTTT
TRBJ1-1 TRBD1 TRBV4-1 - CASSTRTGQGLDTEAFF TGCGCCAGCAGCACGAGGACAGGCCAGGGGCTTGACACTGAAGCTTTCTTT
TRBJ2-6 - TRBV2 few CASSPSYGGSGANVLTF TGTGCCAGCAGTCCAAGCTACGGGGGCTCTGGGGCCAACGTCCTGACTTTC
TRBJ2-7 - TRBV6-5 - CASSYSSGELYEQYF TGTGCCAGCAGTTACTCGTCGGGGGAGCTCTACGAGCAGTACTTC
TRBJ2-1 TRBD1 TRBV5-1 - CASSLEGQGVNEQFF TGCGCCAGCAGCTTGGAGGGACAGGGAGTAAATGAGCAGTTCTTC
TRBJ2-1 TRBD1 TRBV7-9 few CASSSLGQGTYNEQFF TGTGCCAGCAGCTCCTTGGGACAGGGAACCTACAATGAGCAGTTCTTC
TRBJ2-1 TRBD1 TRBV5-1 many CASSLGQGVGYEQFF TGCGCCAGCAGCTTGGGACAGGGGGTAGGGTATGAGCAGTTCTTC
TRBJ2-2 TRBD2 TRBV7-9 - CASSLTGGRGTGELFF TGTGCCAGCAGCTTAACCGGCGGGAGGGGAACCGGGGAGCTGTTTTTT
TRBJ2-7 - TRBV6-5 - CASTPGSEQYF TGTGCCAGCACCCCAGGGTCCGAGCAGTACTTC
TRBJ1-2 - TRBV5-4 - CASSLKGRYGYTF TGTGCCAGCAGCTTGAAGGGGCGATATGGCTACACCTTC
TRBJ1-1 - TRBV5-8 - CASSLGYLPEAFF TGTGCCAGCAGCTTGGGTTATCTTCCTGAAGCTTTCTTT
TRBJ2-7 - TRBV5-1 - CASSVEHQGLSYEQYF TGCGCCAGCAGCGTCGAACACCAGGGACTCTCCTACGAGCAGTACTTC
TRBJ1-2 TRBD1 TRBV5-4 - CASSFSDRATYGYTF TGTGCCAGCAGCTTTAGCGACAGGGCTACCTATGGCTACACCTTC
TRBJ2-2 TRBD1 TRBV11-2 - CASSRTGTGDGELFF TGTGCCAGCAGCCGGACCGGGACAGGGGACGGGGAGCTGTTTTTT